This T cell receptor (beta chain) was obtained from a study of cytomegalovirus exposure and HLA in healthy donors. On the study more broadly: The roughly 110 validation repertoires were reported in a later analysis to have been generated on the same platform as the approximately 700 first-cohort repertoires.

General study results and limits: In a later analysis, first-cohort TCR clusters were found to tend to co-occur in the 130 or so validation repertoires. A classifier reportedly called cytomegalovirus status with high sensitivity and specificity. Rare TCR sequences dominated, though some public TCRs recurred in many donors.

On this clone: Its antigen remains unidentified.

CDR1 is SGHKS, CDR2 YYEKEE, per germline (reference sequence). Unmatched junction bases numbered 7, after V lost 2 bases and J lost 7 bases. This CDR3 spans 16 amino acids. Clones were sequenced by immunoSEQ multiplex PCR, and TCRdb holds only the in-frame ones, with some missing. Found here are some 150,000 clones, around nine tenths of them singletons; the top ten hold approximately 1.5%. Sequencing input: PBMCs. The receptor was derived from a woman aged 25 to 39 in good health and CMV-seronegative. The chain couples TRBV5-5 to TRBJ2-1; TRBD1 agrees at 12 bases. In nucleotides, the CDR3 is TGTGCCAGCAGCTTTGGGACAGGGGGCTTAGCGAATGAGCAGTTCTTC. It codes for CASSFGTGGLANEQFF. Full variable domain (rest looked up from reference TRBV5-5 and TRBJ2-1): DAGVTQSPTHLIKTRGQQVTLRCSPISGHKSVSWYQQVLGQGPQFIFQYYEKEERGRGNFPDRFSARQFPNYSSELNVNALLLGDSALYLCASSFGTGGLANEQFFGPGTRLTVL.